The 30 T cell receptor beta chains listed next were all sequenced from one sample in a study of T cells after posttransplantation cyclophosphamide. Sequenced by immunoSEQ multiplex PCR; TCRdb stores in-frame clones only, minus some. Recorded here are approximately 13,000 clones, none singletons. Cyclophosphamide on days +3 and +4 followed busulfan-fludarabine conditioning and a marrow graft. The material sequenced was PBMCs, taken after allogeneic stem cell transplant with posttransplant cyclophosphamide. These receptors were taken from a female patient in her 40s who received an allogeneic stem cell transplant from an unrelated donor, was CMV-positive, and had acute GVHD only. Some T cells may possibly be graft donor cells.

This clone was detected ten times or more. The gene calls are TRBV5-1 and TRBJ2-2; 9 bases are shared with TRBD2. This CDR3 comprises 15 residues. V lost 5 bases and J lost 3; bases outside the gene matches: 5. Germline V gene data show CDR1 as SGHRS and CDR2 as YFSETQ. The DNA of the CDR3 is TGCGCCAGCAGGGCTAGCGGGACCTACACCGGGGAGCTGTTTTTT. It specifies CASRASGTYTGELFF.

This clone has a count of ten or more. CDR3 loop: CASSERGNEQFF. The CDR3 coding sequence is TGTGCCAGCAGTGAAAGGGGCAATGAGCAGTTCTTC. The genes are TRBV2 and TRBJ2-1, with D tentatively TRBD1 (5 bases). The germline V gene encodes CDR1 SNHLY and CDR2 FYNNEI. CDR3 size: 12 residues. V lost 2 bases and J 6 bases, leaving 5 bases between the germline ends.

This clone was detected ten times or more. V is TRBV4-1 and J is TRBJ2-1; possibly TRBD1 for D (5 bases). Germline V gene lookup returns CDR1 MGHRA and CDR2 YSYEKL. V was cut by 0 bases and J by 1 base, with 10 bases left in between. The CDR3 loop spans 16 amino acids. CDR3 nucleotides: TGCGCCAGCAGCCAAGATTCGCGACAGTCCTACAATGAGCAGTTCTTC. It encodes CASSQDSRQSYNEQFF.

The sample holds many counts of this clone. V usage is TRBV27 and J usage is TRBJ1-2, with D possibly being TRBD1 (5 bases). The CDR3 covers 17 residues. V lost 3 bases to trimming and J lost 1 base, with 18 bases between them. Germline loops: CDR1 MNHEY, CDR2 SMNVEV (reference sequence). The CDR3 reads CASSLYSDTTVNYGYTF. The DNA for the CDR3 is TGTGCCAGCAGTTTGTATTCTGACACGACAGTTAACTATGGCTACACCTTC.

This clone was counted at least ten times. The V gene is TRBV2, the J gene TRBJ1-2, with D perhaps matching TRBD1 (5 bases). This CDR3 comprises 14 residues. V was clipped by 7 bases and J by 0 bases, with 12 bases between them. Germline-derived CDR1 and CDR2 are SNHLY and FYNNEI. CDR3 in DNA: TGTGCCAGCAACCAGGGAGGGGCTAACTATGGCTACACCTTC. Translated, it gives CASNQGGANYGYTF.

This clone showed up many times. The V gene is TRBV19, the J gene TRBJ1-1, with TRBD1 matching over 7 bases. Germline trimming cut 5 bases from V and 0 bases from J; bases unmatched to any gene: 6. CDR1 and CDR2 (germline): LNHDA, SQIVND (reference sequence). The CDR3 runs to 15 residues. In nucleotides, the CDR3 is TGTGCCAGTAGTTCCAGGGGGTCTATGAACACTGAAGCTTTCTTT. Translating it yields CASSSRGSMNTEAFF. The full variable domain, in which reference TRBV19 and TRBJ1-1 provide the parts outside the CDR3, is DGGITQSPKYLFRKEGQNVTLSCEQNLNHDAMYWYRQDPGQGLRLIYYSQIVNDFQKGDIAEGYSVSREKKESFPLTVTSAQKNPTAFYLCASSSRGSMNTEAFFGQGTRLTVV.

Regarding this clone: An end of the junction does not agree with germline; a read error may underlie this. This chain uses TRBV10-1 with TRBJ1-2; 12 bases map to TRBD1. The V gene's germline CDR1 is WNHNN and CDR2 SYGVQD (reference sequence). The length of the CDR3 is 15 residues. In nucleotides, the CDR3 is TGCGCCAGCAGCTTCAGTCCGGGACAGGGGGCTAAGGATTCCTTC. It encodes CASSFSPGQGAKDSF.

Ten or more counts support this clone. The gene calls are TRBV9 and TRBJ2-3; TRBD2 matches at 10 bases. This CDR3 region has 16 residues. Germline CDR1 reads SGDLS; CDR2 reads YYNGEE. With V trimmed by 4 bases and J by 2 bases, 7 bases remained unmatched. CDR3 bases: TGTGCCAGCAGCACTGGGACTAGCGACCACACAGATACGCAGTATTTT. Its translation: CASSTGTSDHTDTQYF.

This clone was seen at least ten times. CDR3 in amino acids: CAIRGPLAGGPSDEQFF. CDR3 nucleotides: TGTGCCATCAGGGGACCACTAGCGGGAGGGCCTTCCGATGAGCAGTTCTTC. V and J are TRBV10-3 and TRBJ2-1, with 13 bases identical to TRBD2. V trimming: 6 bases; J trimming: 8 bases; junction bases outside the gene matches: 13. Germline V gives CDR1 ENHRY, CDR2 SYGVKD. The CDR3 runs to 17 residues.

This clone was detected ten times or more. This chain links TRBV6-6 with TRBJ2-7; 9 nucleotides align to TRBD2. There are 15 residues in the CDR3. The J segment lost 0 bases and the V segment lost 0 bases, leaving 0 bases of the junction unmatched. CDR1 is MNHNY, CDR2 SVGAGI, per germline (reference sequence). DNA of the CDR3: TGTGCCAGCAGTTACTCAGCGGGGGGCTCCTACGAGCAGTACGTC. It specifies CASSYSAGGSYEQYV.

At least ten counts were recorded for this clone. CDR3 nucleotides: TGTGCCAGCAACTACGGGAGAGTCTACGAGCAGTACTTC. Translation: CASNYGRVYEQYF. The chain links TRBV5-6 to TRBJ2-7, with D tentatively TRBD2 (6 bases). Trimming cost V 6 bases and J 3 bases, with 13 bases left between them. Per the germline V gene, CDR1 is SGHDT and CDR2 is YYEEEE. The CDR3 runs to 13 residues.

This clone was observed many times. V gene TRBV30 combines with J gene TRBJ2-7; no firm D call. Trimming pared 2 bases from V and 6 bases from J, leaving 8 bases between. Germline V gives CDR1 GTSNPN, CDR2 SVGIG (reference sequence). CDR3 length: 11 residues. The CDR3 nucleotides are TGTGCCTGGAGTCGCTCGGGCGAGCAGTACTTC. It codes for CAWSRSGEQYF. The full variable domain, in which reference TRBV30 and TRBJ2-7 provide the parts outside the CDR3, is SQTIHQWPATLVQPVGSPLSLECTVEGTSNPNLYWYRQAAGRGLQLLFYSVGIGQISSEVPQNLSASRPQDRQFILSSKKLLLSDSGFYLCAWSRSGEQYFGPGTRLTVT.

This clone occurred many times. The rearrangement uses TRBV19 and TRBJ2-3; 8 bases align to TRBD1. The V and J ends lost 1 base and 8 bases, in that order; junction bases with no gene match: 5. The CDR3 is made up of 14 amino acids. Per germline, CDR1 LNHDA and CDR2 SQIVND (reference sequence). CDR3 sequence reads: CASSIGQGSGTQYF. CDR3 DNA sequence: TGTGCCAGTAGTATAGGACAGGGGTCAGGTACGCAGTATTTT.

This clone appeared many times. The chain uses TRBV15 and TRBJ2-1, with 9 bases fitting TRBD2. Germline CDR1 is LNHNV and CDR2 is YYDKDF (reference sequence). The V gene end was trimmed by 0 bases and the J gene end by 3 bases; junction bases not matched to a gene: 3. This CDR3 has 16 residues. This chain's CDR3 is CATSRETSGLYNEQFF. In nucleotides, the CDR3 is TGTGCCACCAGCAGAGAGACTAGCGGCCTCTACAATGAGCAGTTCTTC.

This clone was recorded many times. The rearrangement uses TRBV10-3 and TRBJ2-1, with 13 bases fitting TRBD2. Looked up from germline, CDR1 is ENHRY and CDR2 is SYGVKD. CDR3 length: 15 amino acids. V gave up 5 bases and J gave up 5 bases; unmatched junction bases: 3. CDR3 sequence: CAISRGLAGDNEQFF. In nucleotides, the CDR3 is TGTGCCATCAGTCGAGGACTAGCGGGAGACAATGAGCAGTTCTTC.

This clone showed up many times. The chain recombines TRBV6-1 with TRBJ2-7; a weak D match, TRBD2 (7 bases). V was cut by 6 bases and J by 5 bases, with 17 bases left in between. The CDR3 is 14 residues long. Germline CDR1 and CDR2: MNHNS and SASEGT. For the CDR3, the DNA is TGTGCCAGCAGCGCTTCCGGGGGGCCCAACGAGCAGTACGTC. Protein sequence: CASSASGGPNEQYV.

This clone was observed a handful of times. Here the CDR3 omits its conserved ending phenylalanine or tryptophan, so a read error is the likely source. It is unclear where the CDR3 begins or ends on the DNA, so no DNA is shown, and the CDR3 is as TCRdb lists it. This chain joins TRBV5-6 and TRBJ2-7; the tabulated D call, TRBD2, remains unverified against the DNA. The CDR3 has 12 residues if both end residues are counted. Germline CDR1 reads SGHDT; CDR2 reads YYEEEE. CDR3: CASSLGSYEPYG.

This clone occurred many times. The genes are TRBV4-3 and TRBJ1-4, with 8 bases that match TRBD1. In germline, CDR1 is LGHNA, CDR2 YSLEER. This CDR3 contains 16 residues. V was pared by 2 bases and J by 7 bases, with 9 bases of the junction left unmatched. CDR3 nucleotide sequence: TGCGCCAGCAGCCAACAAAGACAGGGGATGAGTGAAAAACTGTTTTTT. Translating gives CASSQQRQGMSEKLFF.

The chain recombines TRBV11-2 with TRBJ1-6, with D possibly being TRBD1 (5 bases). V lost 4 bases to trimming and J lost 7 bases, with 5 bases between them. Germline CDR1 reads SGHAT; CDR2 reads FQNNGV. The CDR3 covers 12 residues. CDR3 in DNA: TGTGCCAGCAGCTCAGGGAATTCACCCCTCCACTTT. Translating gives CASSSGNSPLHF.

This clone has ten or more counts. V usage is TRBV6-5 and J usage is TRBJ1-1; 8 nucleotides agree with TRBD1. The CDR3 spans 13 residues. After removal of 5 bases from V and 11 bases from J, the junction contained 10 bases not matched to a gene. CDR1 is MNHEY, CDR2 SVGAGI, per germline. CDR3 bases: TGTGCCAGCAGTCTCCTGAGGACAGGGCGTGCTTTCTTT. It codes for CASSLLRTGRAFF.

The rearrangement uses TRBV2 and TRBJ1-4; 12 nucleotides match TRBD1. The V and J ends lost 6 bases and 7 bases, in that order; junction bases with no gene match: 6. This CDR3 contains 15 residues. Germline CDR1 SNHLY, CDR2 FYNNEI. The CDR3 here is CASRGTGGVSEKLFF. CDR3 bases: TGTGCCAGCAGGGGGACAGGGGGCGTATCTGAAAAACTGTTTTTT.

This clone has ten or more counts. This rearrangement joins TRBV18 to TRBJ2-2, with 7 positions matching TRBD1. CDR1 is KGHSH, CDR2 LQKENI, per germline. Trimming took 4 bases from V and 6 from J; bases not matched to a gene: 2. The CDR3 length is 13 residues. CDR3 DNA: TGTGCCAGCTCACTACAGGGGTCCGGGGAGCTGTTTTTT. Translating gives CASSLQGSGELFF.

This clone was counted at least ten times. The chain combines TRBV6-5 with TRBJ2-2; 7 bases map to TRBD2. After removal of 6 bases from V and 5 bases from J, the junction contained 9 bases not matched to a gene. CDR3 length equals 15 residues. CDR1 is MNHEY and CDR2 is SVGAGI in the germline V gene. The CDR3 sequence: CASSLLPRGTGELFF. In DNA, the CDR3 is TGTGCCAGCAGCCTCCTCCCGCGGGGGACCGGGGAGCTGTTTTTT.

This clone was detected ten times or more. The V and J genes are TRBV4-1 and TRBJ2-2, with 7 positions matching TRBD1. CDR3 length: 15 residues. The V gene end was trimmed by 4 bases and the J gene end by 7 bases; junction bases not matched to a gene: 9. The germline V gene encodes CDR1 MGHRA and CDR2 YSYEKL. In DNA, the CDR3 is TGCGCCAGCAGCCCCCTAGACAGGGTGATCGGGGAGCTGTTTTTT. This encodes CASSPLDRVIGELFF.

Many counts were recorded for this clone. The CDR3 here is CASSLGWQGLGNQPQHF. The CDR3 coding sequence is TGTGCCAGCAGTTTAGGGTGGCAGGGTTTAGGCAATCAGCCCCAGCATTTT. V is TRBV28 and J is TRBJ1-5, with D possibly TRBD1 on 5 matching bases. This CDR3 region has 17 residues. Trimming took 2 bases from V and 2 from J, leaving 16 bases between them. The germline CDR1 and CDR2 sequences are MDHEN and SYDVKM. Looking up the rest from reference TRBV28 and TRBJ1-5 gives the full variable domain: DVKVTQSSRYLVKRTGEKVFLECVQDMDHENMFWYRQDPGLGLRLIYFSYDVKMKEKGDIPEGYSVSREKKERFSLILESASTNQTSMYLCASSLGWQGLGNQPQHFGDGTRLSIL.

The table lists this clone with many counts. This chain uses TRBV6-1 with TRBJ2-7; D is perhaps TRBD1 (6 bases). There are 14 residues in the CDR3. Germline V gene sequence: CDR1 MNHNS, CDR2 SASEGT. V was clipped by 8 bases and J by 9 bases, with 23 bases between them. The CDR3 DNA reads TGTGCCAGCGGCAACCTCGGACAGAGTTTATGGCAGTACGTC. This codes for CASGNLGQSLWQYV.

Many counts were recorded for this clone. The chain carries TRBV30 and TRBJ1-1, with 7 bases identical to TRBD1. The J segment lost 8 bases and the V segment lost 0 bases, leaving 12 bases of the junction unmatched. The CDR3 runs 15 residues. Per the germline V gene, CDR1 is GTSNPN and CDR2 is SVGIG (reference sequence). CDR3 DNA: TGTGCCTGGAGTGTACGCCGGGCAGGGGGTACCGAAGCTTTCTTT. Amino acid sequence: CAWSVRRAGGTEAFF.

The chain combines TRBV5-5 with TRBJ2-7, with a weak D call TRBD2 (5 bases). Germline V gives CDR1 SGHKS, CDR2 YYEKEE (reference sequence). The CDR3 is made up of 14 amino acids. Trimming took 5 bases from V and 5 from J, leaving 17 bases between them. In DNA form, the CDR3 reads TGTGCCAGCAGACAAACTAGTCTCGGAAACGAGCAGTACTTC. Its translation: CASRQTSLGNEQYF.

This clone was seen more than once but under ten times. The chain recombines TRBV5-1 with TRBJ2-7; TRBD2 matches 13 bases. Per germline, CDR1 SGHRS and CDR2 YFSETQ. The length of the CDR3 is 16 residues. The trim removed 0 bases at V and 1 base at J, leaving 1 base unmatched. CDR3 nucleotide sequence: TGCGCCAGCAGCTTGGAACTAGCGGGAGGGTCCTACGAGCAGTACTTC. Translation gives CASSLELAGGSYEQYF.

Within the sample, this clone is medium-sized. The DNA of the CDR3 is TGTGCCAGTAGTCACAGATATGAGCAGTTCTTC. Its translation: CASSHRYEQFF. The V gene is TRBV19, the J gene TRBJ2-1, with D unresolved. Germline V CDR1 and CDR2: LNHDA, SQIVND (reference sequence). The CDR3 is made up of 11 amino acids. Trimming cost V 5 bases and J 8 bases, with 7 bases left between them.